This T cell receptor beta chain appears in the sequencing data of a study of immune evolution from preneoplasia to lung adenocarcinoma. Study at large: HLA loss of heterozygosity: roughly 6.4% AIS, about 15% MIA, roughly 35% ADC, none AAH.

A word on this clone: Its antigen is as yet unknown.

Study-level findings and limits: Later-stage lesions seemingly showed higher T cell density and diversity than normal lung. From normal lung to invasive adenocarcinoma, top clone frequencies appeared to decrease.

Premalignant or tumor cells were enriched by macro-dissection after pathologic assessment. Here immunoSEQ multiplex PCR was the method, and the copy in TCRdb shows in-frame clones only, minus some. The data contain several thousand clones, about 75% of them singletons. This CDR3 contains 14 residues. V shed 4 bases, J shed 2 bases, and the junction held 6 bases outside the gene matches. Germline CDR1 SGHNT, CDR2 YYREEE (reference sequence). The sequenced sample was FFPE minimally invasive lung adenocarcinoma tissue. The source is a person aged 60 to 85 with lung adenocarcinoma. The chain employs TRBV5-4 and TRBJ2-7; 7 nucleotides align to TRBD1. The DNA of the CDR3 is TGTGCCAGCAGCACAGGGGACGTCGCCTACGAGCAGTACTTC. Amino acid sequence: CASSTGDVAYEQYF.